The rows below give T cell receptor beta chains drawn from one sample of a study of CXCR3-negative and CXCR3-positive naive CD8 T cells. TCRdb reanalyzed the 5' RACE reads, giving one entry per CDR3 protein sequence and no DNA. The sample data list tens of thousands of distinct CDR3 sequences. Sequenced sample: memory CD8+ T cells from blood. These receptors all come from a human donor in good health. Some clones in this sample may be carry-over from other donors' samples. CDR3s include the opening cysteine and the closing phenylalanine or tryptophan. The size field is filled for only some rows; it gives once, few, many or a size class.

CASSLAYNEQFF | . | TRBJ2-1 | TRBV5-1
CSARDLAGAETGELFF | . | TRBJ2-2 | TRBV20-1
CSASAYRDTSYEQYF | . | TRBJ2-7 | TRBV20-1
CSARSTSGRIWDTQYF | . | TRBJ2-3 | TRBV20-1
CASSYGRTGSTDTQYF | . | TRBJ2-3 | TRBV6-2/TRBV6-3
CASTTWTSPDVNEQFF | . | TRBJ2-1 | TRBV27
CSASVVWGGESGELFF | . | TRBJ2-2 | TRBV20-1
CASGLTSATASTDTQYF | . | TRBJ2-3 | TRBV12-5
CATGVGLSSNEQFF | . | TRBJ2-1 | TRBV15
CASSFSLLGTEETQYF | . | TRBJ2-5 | TRBV28
CSVKGYTNVDSTEREAFF | . | TRBJ1-1 | TRBV29-1
CASSQDLGHTQYF | . | TRBJ2-3 | TRBV3-1
CSVRGGPYNEQFF | . | TRBJ2-1 | TRBV29-1
CASSLTGGYEQYF | . | TRBJ2-7 | TRBV27
CASSPSWGSSYEQYF | . | TRBJ2-7 | TRBV4-3
CSANVGAGGPYEQYF | . | TRBJ2-7 | TRBV20-1
CASQQGPYTDTQYF | . | TRBJ2-3 | TRBV3-1
CSVVGAGNTIYF | . | TRBJ1-3 | TRBV29-1
CASSQERGTGPKWGTQYF | . | TRBJ2-5 | TRBV4-2
CASSVSGVRETQYF | . | TRBJ2-5 | TRBV9
CSVGWMNTEAFF | . | TRBJ1-1 | TRBV29-1
CASSDRLEETQYF | . | TRBJ2-5 | TRBV4-3
CSVEWLLGDAGYGYTF | . | TRBJ1-2 | TRBV29-1
CASSQDEWGADGRPDTQYF | . | TRBJ2-3 | TRBV4-3
CSARELAGDSYEQYF | . | TRBJ2-7 | TRBV20-1
CSARDPLAGGPYEQFF | . | TRBJ2-1 | TRBV20-1
CASTTGVYYGYTF | . | TRBJ1-2 | TRBV7-9
CASHLGAQETQYF | . | TRBJ2-5 | TRBV7-9
CSAASGGGFNEQFF | . | TRBJ2-1 | TRBV20-1
CASSRDAGDFNYGYTF | . | TRBJ1-2 | TRBV7-9
CASSLVTAQETQYF | medium-sized | TRBJ2-5 | TRBV11-2
CASSLEDTEAFF | . | TRBJ1-1 | TRBV7-9
CSVETLEDTQYF | . | TRBJ2-3 | TRBV29-1
CASSLRSYEQFF | . | TRBJ2-1 | TRBV7-8
CASSLTNNYGYTF | . | TRBJ1-2 | TRBV28
CASSSSKRDRDGYTF | . | TRBJ1-2 | TRBV28
CASSTHGTGSYEQYF | . | TRBJ2-7 | TRBV6-5
CASSQRYVQGADYGYTF | . | TRBJ1-2 | TRBV4-3
CASADGNTEAFF | . | TRBJ1-1 | TRBV10-2
CASSGTYEQYF | . | TRBJ2-7 | TRBV5-1
CASSSTGGAGSPLHF | medium-sized | TRBJ1-6 | TRBV7-3
CASSADSSYNEQFF | . | TRBJ2-1 | TRBV2
CASSYRGGGNEQYF | . | TRBJ2-7 | TRBV6-6
CASSSNPGAVNGYTF | . | TRBJ1-2 | TRBV7-9
CASSTRTLAGESYEQFF | . | TRBJ2-1 | TRBV12-3/TRBV12-4
CASSQTLWRNTEAFF | . | TRBJ1-1 | TRBV14
CASSQAGGDYNEQFF | . | TRBJ2-1 | TRBV4-3
CASSPGTGTASPLHF | . | TRBJ1-6 | TRBV28